Listed below are T cell receptor beta chains from one sample, sequenced in a study of blood T cell repertoires in COVID-19. Sequencing was performed with immunoSEQ multiplex PCR; in TCRdb, only in-frame clones are kept and a portion is missing. The data contain around 50,000 clones, roughly 83% of them singletons. Sequences were obtained from peripheral blood. The source is a man between 65 and 85 years old with acute or convalescent COVID-19. CDR3s include the opening cysteine and the closing phenylalanine or tryptophan. A D gene is named only where the DNA matches it firmly. Size values are once, few and many counts, or a class for expanded clones, and some rows have none.

v_gene: TRBV27; d_gene: NA; abundance: NA; j_gene: TRBJ2-3; CDR3aa: CARPARGGTNGDTQYF; CDR3nt: TGTGCCCGACCCGCCCGGGGAGGGACAAACGGAGATACGCAGTATTTT
v_gene: TRBV18; d_gene: NA; abundance: NA; j_gene: TRBJ1-1; CDR3aa: CASSSQGNTEAFF; CDR3nt: TGTGCCAGCTCATCTCAGGGGAACACTGAAGCTTTCTTT
v_gene: TRBV7-3; d_gene: NA; abundance: NA; j_gene: TRBJ2-1; CDR3aa: CASSLSGGFTNEQFF; CDR3nt: TGTGCCAGCAGCTTAAGTGGCGGGTTTACAAATGAGCAGTTCTTC
v_gene: TRBV5-1; d_gene: NA; abundance: NA; j_gene: TRBJ1-4; CDR3aa: CASKMRSANEKLFF; CDR3nt: TGCGCCAGTAAAATGCGTAGTGCTAATGAAAAACTGTTTTTT
v_gene: TRBV2; d_gene: NA; abundance: NA; j_gene: TRBJ1-2; CDR3aa: CASSARQGSYGYTF; CDR3nt: TGTGCCAGCAGTGCACGGCAGGGCAGCTATGGCTACACCTTC
v_gene: TRBV9; d_gene: NA; abundance: NA; j_gene: TRBJ1-5; CDR3aa: CASKRVYAQPQHF; CDR3nt: TGTGCCAGCAAGCGGGTGTATGCTCAGCCCCAGCATTTT
v_gene: TRBV7-2; d_gene: TRBD2; abundance: NA; j_gene: TRBJ2-3; CDR3aa: CASSVAGTTSTDTQYF; CDR3nt: TGTGCCAGCAGTGTAGCGGGGACGACTAGCACAGATACGCAGTATTTT
v_gene: TRBV18; d_gene: NA; abundance: NA; j_gene: TRBJ1-1; CDR3aa: CASSALTGTLNTEAFF; CDR3nt: TGTGCCAGCTCAGCACTTACCGGGACACTGAACACTGAAGCTTTCTTT
v_gene: TRBV5-1; d_gene: TRBD1; abundance: NA; j_gene: TRBJ1-1; CDR3aa: CASSSTTGVNTEAFF; CDR3nt: TGCGCCAGCAGCTCAACGACAGGGGTGAACACTGAAGCTTTCTTT
v_gene: TRBV28; d_gene: TRBD1; abundance: NA; j_gene: TRBJ1-6; CDR3aa: CASRGGTGMTSPLHF; CDR3nt: TGTGCCAGCAGGGGGGGGACAGGGATGACTTCACCCCTCCACTTT
v_gene: TRBV10-2; d_gene: NA; abundance: NA; j_gene: TRBJ1-2; CDR3aa: CASSESSSGLGYGYTF; CDR3nt: TGCGCCAGCAGTGAGTCAAGCTCAGGACTCGGCTATGGCTACACCTTC
v_gene: TRBV30; d_gene: NA; abundance: NA; j_gene: TRBJ1-4; CDR3aa: CAWSALEAGKLFF; CDR3nt: TGTGCCTGGAGTGCCCTAGAGGCTGGAAAACTGTTTTTT
v_gene: TRBV5-1; d_gene: NA; abundance: few; j_gene: TRBJ1-4; CDR3aa: CASSLEATNEKLFF; CDR3nt: TGCGCCAGCAGCTTGGAAGCCACTAATGAAAAACTGTTTTTT
v_gene: TRBV2; d_gene: TRBD1; abundance: NA; j_gene: TRBJ1-1; CDR3aa: CASRGTPGQGNTEAFF; CDR3nt: TGTGCCAGCAGGGGAACTCCGGGACAGGGGAACACTGAAGCTTTCTTT
v_gene: TRBV9; d_gene: NA; abundance: NA; j_gene: TRBJ2-3; CDR3aa: CASSVGGSGYTDTQYF; CDR3nt: TGTGCCAGCAGCGTAGGGGGTAGCGGCTACACAGATACGCAGTATTTT
v_gene: TRBV28; d_gene: TRBD2; abundance: NA; j_gene: TRBJ2-1; CDR3aa: CASTAAGTSGIYNEQFF; CDR3nt: TGTGCCAGCACCGCGGCCGGGACTAGCGGAATCTACAATGAGCAGTTCTTC
v_gene: TRBV5-8; d_gene: NA; abundance: NA; j_gene: TRBJ1-6; CDR3aa: CASSLVFSAGDSPLHF; CDR3nt: TGTGCCAGCAGCTTGGTTTTCTCGGCGGGCGATTCACCCCTCCACTTT
v_gene: TRBV4-3; d_gene: TRBD1; abundance: NA; j_gene: TRBJ1-2; CDR3aa: CASSQAPGQGFGYTF; CDR3nt: TGCGCCAGCAGCCAAGCCCCCGGACAGGGATTTGGCTACACCTTC
v_gene: TRBV6-5; d_gene: TRBD2; abundance: NA; j_gene: TRBJ2-4; CDR3aa: CASRSGNTYIQYF; CDR3nt: TGTGCCAGCCGTAGCGGGAACACTTACATTCAGTACTTC
v_gene: TRBV28; d_gene: NA; abundance: few; j_gene: TRBJ1-2; CDR3aa: CASKTGGYGYTF; CDR3nt: TGTGCCAGCAAGACAGGAGGCTATGGCTACACCTTC
v_gene: TRBV2; d_gene: TRBD2; abundance: NA; j_gene: TRBJ2-1; CDR3aa: CASSERTSGRSEQFF; CDR3nt: TGTGCCAGCAGTGAACGGACTAGCGGGAGAAGTGAGCAGTTCTTC
v_gene: TRBV3-1/TRBV3-2; d_gene: NA; abundance: NA; j_gene: TRBJ2-1; CDR3aa: CASSQRGGRNEQFF; CDR3nt: TGTGCCAGCAGCCAGAGGGGAGGTAGGAATGAGCAGTTCTTC
v_gene: TRBV5-6; d_gene: NA; abundance: NA; j_gene: TRBJ1-6; CDR3aa: CASSLRGYNSPLHF; CDR3nt: TGTGCCAGCAGCTTGAGAGGGTATAATTCACCCCTCCACTTT
v_gene: TRBV12-3/TRBV12-4; d_gene: NA; abundance: NA; j_gene: TRBJ2-3; CDR3aa: CASSFFRTDTQYF; CDR3nt: TGTGCCAGCAGTTTCTTCCGCACAGATACGCAGTATTTT
v_gene: TRBV9; d_gene: NA; abundance: NA; j_gene: TRBJ2-3; CDR3aa: CASTLSYGTDTQYF; CDR3nt: TGTGCCAGCACCCTTTCATACGGGACAGATACGCAGTATTTT
v_gene: TRBV2; d_gene: NA; abundance: once; j_gene: TRBJ2-1; CDR3aa: CASSLQGASSYNEQFF; CDR3nt: TGTGCCAGCAGTCTACAGGGCGCGAGCTCCTACAATGAGCAGTTCTTC
v_gene: TRBV3-1/TRBV3-2; d_gene: NA; abundance: NA; j_gene: TRBJ2-2; CDR3aa: CATQGTGELFF; CDR3nt: TGTGCCACACAGGGCACCGGGGAGCTGTTTTTT
v_gene: TRBV10-3; d_gene: TRBD2; abundance: NA; j_gene: TRBJ2-1; CDR3aa: CAISRPRTSGDEQFF; CDR3nt: TGTGCCATCAGTCGTCCTCGGACTAGCGGAGATGAGCAGTTCTTC
v_gene: TRBV2; d_gene: NA; abundance: NA; j_gene: TRBJ1-2; CDR3aa: CASWEGGDGYTF; CDR3nt: TGTGCCAGCTGGGAGGGAGGTGATGGCTACACCTTC
v_gene: TRBV3-1/TRBV3-2; d_gene: NA; abundance: NA; j_gene: TRBJ1-5; CDR3aa: CASSPQPTCQPQHF; CDR3nt: TGTGCCAGCAGCCCACAGCCCACCTGTCAGCCCCAGCATTTT
v_gene: TRBV6-1; d_gene: NA; abundance: NA; j_gene: TRBJ2-1; CDR3aa: CASSVAQPSYNEQFF; CDR3nt: TGTGCCAGCAGTGTAGCACAGCCCTCCTACAATGAGCAGTTCTTC
v_gene: TRBV6-6; d_gene: TRBD2; abundance: NA; j_gene: TRBJ2-3; CDR3aa: CASSSGGVVDTQYF; CDR3nt: TGTGCCAGCAGTAGCGGGGGGGTCGTAGATACGCAGTATTTT
v_gene: TRBV4-3; d_gene: TRBD1; abundance: NA; j_gene: TRBJ2-7; CDR3aa: CASSPGRDRDRLSPYEQYF; CDR3nt: TGCGCCAGCAGCCCAGGCCGGGACAGGGACCGTCTATCACCCTACGAGCAGTACTTC
v_gene: TRBV7-2; d_gene: NA; abundance: NA; j_gene: TRBJ2-3; CDR3aa: CASSLARFGFTDTQYF; CDR3nt: TGTGCCAGCAGCTTAGCACGCTTTGGCTTCACAGATACGCAGTATTTT
v_gene: TRBV5-1; d_gene: TRBD1; abundance: NA; j_gene: TRBJ2-7; CDR3aa: CASRSGQGPREQYF; CDR3nt: TGCGCCAGCAGATCGGGACAGGGGCCTCGGGAGCAGTACTTC
v_gene: TRBV28; d_gene: NA; abundance: NA; j_gene: TRBJ1-2; CDR3aa: CASSSPLGSYNYGYTF; CDR3nt: TGTGCCAGCAGTTCACCCCTTGGGAGCTACAACTATGGCTACACCTTC
v_gene: TRBV6-2/TRBV6-3; d_gene: NA; abundance: NA; j_gene: TRBJ2-3; CDR3aa: CASSYRTNRVTSTDTQYF; CDR3nt: TGTGCCAGCAGTTACCGAACGAACAGGGTGACTAGCACAGATACGCAGTATTTT
v_gene: TRBV30; d_gene: TRBD1; abundance: few; j_gene: TRBJ2-1; CDR3aa: CAWSGDRFGTYNEQFF; CDR3nt: TGTGCCTGGAGTGGGGACAGGTTCGGTACCTACAATGAGCAGTTCTTC
v_gene: TRBV2; d_gene: TRBD1; abundance: few; j_gene: TRBJ1-5; CDR3aa: CASSRDSPTNQPQHF; CDR3nt: TGTGCCAGCAGTCGGGACAGTCCGACCAATCAGCCCCAGCATTTT
v_gene: TRBV5-6; d_gene: NA; abundance: NA; j_gene: TRBJ2-1; CDR3aa: CASYRTATYNEQFF; CDR3nt: TGTGCCAGCTACCGGACAGCTACCTACAATGAGCAGTTCTTC
v_gene: TRBV30; d_gene: TRBD1; abundance: NA; j_gene: TRBJ1-2; CDR3aa: CAWSVGRGDGYTF; CDR3nt: TGTGCCTGGAGTGTTGGCAGGGGGGATGGCTACACCTTC
v_gene: TRBV4-3; d_gene: NA; abundance: NA; j_gene: TRBJ1-2; CDR3aa: CASSQDRIGAYGYTF; CDR3nt: TGCGCCAGCAGCCAAGATCGCATAGGGGCCTATGGCTACACCTTC
v_gene: TRBV29-1; d_gene: TRBD2; abundance: NA; j_gene: TRBJ2-2; CDR3aa: CSVDGGAGELFF; CDR3nt: TGCAGCGTTGATGGGGGGGCCGGGGAGCTGTTTTTT
v_gene: TRBV12-3/TRBV12-4; d_gene: NA; abundance: NA; j_gene: TRBJ1-5; CDR3aa: CASSLDRNQPQHF; CDR3nt: TGTGCCAGCAGCTTGGACAGAAATCAGCCCCAGCATTTT
v_gene: TRBV4-3; d_gene: NA; abundance: NA; j_gene: TRBJ1-4; CDR3aa: CASSQEGGATNEKLFF; CDR3nt: TGCGCCAGCAGCCAAGAAGGAGGGGCAACTAATGAAAAACTGTTTTTT
v_gene: TRBV2; d_gene: TRBD2; abundance: NA; j_gene: TRBJ2-7; CDR3aa: CASSSIPGLPTGHEQYF; CDR3nt: TGTGCCAGCAGCAGTATACCGGGACTACCGACGGGCCACGAGCAGTACTTC
v_gene: TRBV7-2; d_gene: NA; abundance: NA; j_gene: TRBJ2-2; CDR3aa: CASSSRSAGELFF; CDR3nt: TGTGCCAGCAGCTCCAGGTCGGCCGGGGAGCTGTTTTTT
v_gene: TRBV6-5; d_gene: NA; abundance: NA; j_gene: TRBJ1-1; CDR3aa: CASLSYMNTEAFF; CDR3nt: TGTGCCAGCTTATCTTACATGAACACTGAAGCTTTCTTT
v_gene: TRBV7-2; d_gene: NA; abundance: NA; j_gene: TRBJ2-1; CDR3aa: CASSLAGRNEQFF; CDR3nt: TGTGCCAGCAGCTTAGCGGGCCGAAATGAGCAGTTCTTC
v_gene: TRBV10-3; d_gene: NA; abundance: NA; j_gene: TRBJ1-2; CDR3aa: CAISQIGDNYGYTF; CDR3nt: TGTGCCATCAGTCAAATAGGGGATAACTATGGCTACACCTTC
v_gene: TRBV18; d_gene: NA; abundance: NA; j_gene: TRBJ2-2; CDR3aa: CASSPSGPGELFF; CDR3nt: TGTGCCAGCTCTCCCTCAGGGCCCGGGGAGCTGTTTTTT